This TCR beta chain was identified in a study of neurological immune-mediated disorders. Overall study context: Within the group of 34 multiple sclerosis patients, approximately 31 were relapsing-remitting, while 3 were secondary progressive.

From the 5' RACE reads, TCRdb called clonotypes with MiXCR, one entry per CDR3 protein. The sample gives roughly 60,000 distinct CDR3 sequences, less than 4% of which show up once; around 2.1% is in the top ten. The CDR3 contains 12 residues. Per germline, CDR1 SQVTM and CDR2 ANQGSEA. V gave up 4 bases and J gave up 1 base, with 7 bases separating them. Notes on the study in general: When grouped phylogenetically, the repertoires of 18 of the 34 multiple sclerosis patients fell together in one related-CDR3 cluster, which is a possible signature.

This clonotype was counted many times. The antigen is not known. The clonotype comes from a woman in her fifties or sixties with multiple sclerosis. J is TRBJ1-1 and V is TRBV29-1; possible D gene TRBD1, 6 bases. What was sequenced was PBMCs. In DNA, the CDR3 is TGCAGCGTTGTCAGGGGGAACACTGAAGCTTTCTTT. It specifies CSVVRGNTEAFF.